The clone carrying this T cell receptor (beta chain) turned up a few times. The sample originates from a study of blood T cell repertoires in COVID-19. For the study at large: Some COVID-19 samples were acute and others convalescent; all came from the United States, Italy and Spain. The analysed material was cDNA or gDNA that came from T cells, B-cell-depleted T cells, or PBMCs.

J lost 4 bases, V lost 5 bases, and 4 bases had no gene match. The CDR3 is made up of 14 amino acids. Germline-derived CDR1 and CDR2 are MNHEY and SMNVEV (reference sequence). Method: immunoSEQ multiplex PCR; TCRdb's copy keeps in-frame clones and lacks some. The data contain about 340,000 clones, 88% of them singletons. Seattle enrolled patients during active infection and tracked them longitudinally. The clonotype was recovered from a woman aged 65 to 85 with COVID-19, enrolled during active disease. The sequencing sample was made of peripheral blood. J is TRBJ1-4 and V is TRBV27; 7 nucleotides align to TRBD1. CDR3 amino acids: CASSPDRSNEKLFF. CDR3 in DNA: TGTGCCAGCAGTCCGGACAGGAGTAATGAAAAACTGTTTTTT.